This is a list of T cell receptor beta chains from one sample in a study of cytomegalovirus exposure and HLA in healthy donors. Method: immunoSEQ multiplex PCR; TCRdb's copy keeps in-frame clones and lacks some. The top ten hold around 2.5% of the sample, which has fewer than 130,000 clones, roughly 69% seen once. Material for sequencing was PBMCs. The receptors come from a man aged 45 to 65 in good health and CMV-seropositive. Both conserved end residues are part of each CDR3. Each record gives: D gene, J gene, V gene, clone size, CDR3 protein, CDR3 DNA. The D gene is left open where the match is weak. Expanded clones are given a class, and other clones once, few, many or no size at all.

D gene: TRBD1; J gene: TRBJ1-2; V gene: TRBV10-3; clone size: many; CDR3 protein: CAISESRDSYGYTF; CDR3 DNA: TGTGCCATCAGTGAGTCCAGGGACAGCTATGGCTACACCTTC
D gene: TRBD2; J gene: TRBJ2-7; V gene: TRBV6-5; clone size: NA; CDR3 protein: CASRRTSGRPYEQYF; CDR3 DNA: TGTGCCAGCAGGAGGACTAGCGGGAGGCCCTACGAGCAGTACTTC
D gene: TRBD1; J gene: TRBJ1-2; V gene: TRBV5-3; clone size: NA; CDR3 protein: CARSPGGANYGYTF; CDR3 DNA: TGTGCCAGAAGTCCAGGGGGAGCTAACTATGGCTACACCTTC
D gene: TRBD2; J gene: TRBJ2-5; V gene: TRBV19; clone size: NA; CDR3 protein: CASSTGREGTQYF; CDR3 DNA: TGTGCCAGTAGTACAGGGAGGGAAGGGACCCAGTACTTC
D gene: NA; J gene: TRBJ2-1; V gene: TRBV11-2; clone size: NA; CDR3 protein: CASSLDADSNNEQFF; CDR3 DNA: TGTGCCAGCAGCTTAGATGCAGACAGCAACAATGAGCAGTTCTTC
D gene: TRBD1; J gene: TRBJ1-4; V gene: TRBV28; clone size: NA; CDR3 protein: CASSLGQELFF; CDR3 DNA: TGTGCCAGCAGTCTAGGACAGGAACTGTTTTTT
D gene: TRBD1; J gene: TRBJ1-3; V gene: TRBV9; clone size: NA; CDR3 protein: CASSAPQGSSGNTIYF; CDR3 DNA: TGTGCCAGCAGCGCCCCACAGGGGAGTTCTGGAAACACCATATATTTT
D gene: NA; J gene: TRBJ1-2; V gene: TRBV4-1; clone size: NA; CDR3 protein: CASSQVGGNGYTF; CDR3 DNA: TGCGCCAGCAGCCAAGTAGGGGGAAACGGCTACACCTTC
D gene: NA; J gene: TRBJ2-1; V gene: TRBV2; clone size: NA; CDR3 protein: CASSAGPSSYNEQFF; CDR3 DNA: TGTGCCAGCAGTGCAGGGCCCAGCTCCTACAATGAGCAGTTCTTC
D gene: NA; J gene: TRBJ1-4; V gene: TRBV6-6; clone size: once; CDR3 protein: CASEPGRLTNEKLFF; CDR3 DNA: TGTGCCAGCGAACCGGGTCGGCTCACGAATGAAAAACTGTTTTTT
D gene: TRBD2; J gene: TRBJ2-1; V gene: TRBV9; clone size: few; CDR3 protein: CASSEGTSGGAYNEQFF; CDR3 DNA: TGTGCCAGCAGCGAGGGGACTAGCGGGGGGGCCTACAATGAGCAGTTCTTC
D gene: TRBD1; J gene: TRBJ2-7; V gene: TRBV5-1; clone size: few; CDR3 protein: CASSLGWDSYEQYF; CDR3 DNA: TGCGCCAGCAGCTTGGGGTGGGACAGCTACGAGCAGTACTTC
D gene: NA; J gene: TRBJ2-1; V gene: TRBV29-1; clone size: few; CDR3 protein: CSVALLGGPSYNEQFF; CDR3 DNA: TGCAGCGTGGCCCTCCTGGGGGGACCCTCCTACAATGAGCAGTTCTTC
D gene: TRBD1; J gene: TRBJ1-5; V gene: TRBV5-1; clone size: few; CDR3 protein: CASSLGTGNYQPQHF; CDR3 DNA: TGCGCCAGCAGCTTAGGGACAGGGAATTACCAGCCCCAGCATTTT
D gene: TRBD2; J gene: TRBJ2-1; V gene: TRBV7-2; clone size: NA; CDR3 protein: CASSKNPSGRGAYNEQFF; CDR3 DNA: TGTGCCAGCAGCAAAAACCCTAGCGGGAGAGGGGCCTACAATGAGCAGTTCTTC
D gene: NA; J gene: TRBJ2-7; V gene: TRBV18; clone size: NA; CDR3 protein: CASSPAGSSYEQYF; CDR3 DNA: TGTGCCAGCTCACCAGCGGGGAGCTCCTACGAGCAGTACTTC
D gene: NA; J gene: TRBJ1-5; V gene: TRBV4-1; clone size: NA; CDR3 protein: CASSQESGNQPQHF; CDR3 DNA: TGCGCCAGCAGCCAAGAGTCAGGGAATCAGCCCCAGCATTTT
D gene: NA; J gene: TRBJ2-2; V gene: TRBV19; clone size: NA; CDR3 protein: CASSIGGQNTGELFF; CDR3 DNA: TGTGCCAGTAGTATAGGGGGACAGAACACCGGGGAGCTGTTTTTT
D gene: NA; J gene: TRBJ1-6; V gene: TRBV4-2; clone size: NA; CDR3 protein: CASSQEIQGGGSPLHF; CDR3 DNA: TGTGCCAGCAGCCAAGAAATACAGGGAGGGGGGTCACCCCTCCACTTT
D gene: TRBD1; J gene: TRBJ1-6; V gene: TRBV6-1; clone size: few; CDR3 protein: CASSAAGTALNSPLHF; CDR3 DNA: TGTGCCAGCAGTGCGGCCGGGACAGCCCTTAATTCACCCCTCCACTTT
D gene: TRBD1; J gene: TRBJ2-7; V gene: TRBV14; clone size: NA; CDR3 protein: CASSRYGQGTYEQYF; CDR3 DNA: TGTGCCAGCAGCCGATATGGACAGGGTACCTACGAGCAGTACTTC
D gene: TRBD1; J gene: TRBJ2-7; V gene: TRBV11-1; clone size: NA; CDR3 protein: CASSVYRGLTSYEQYF; CDR3 DNA: TGTGCCAGCAGCGTTTACAGGGGCCTCACCTCCTACGAGCAGTACTTC
D gene: NA; J gene: TRBJ2-4; V gene: TRBV25-1; clone size: NA; CDR3 protein: CASMGPGKNSQYF; CDR3 DNA: TGTGCCAGCATGGGGCCGGGCAAAAACAGTCAGTACTTC
D gene: NA; J gene: TRBJ2-3; V gene: TRBV7-9; clone size: NA; CDR3 protein: CASSPLVDTQYF; CDR3 DNA: TGTGCCAGCAGCCCCCTCGTAGATACGCAGTATTTT
D gene: NA; J gene: TRBJ1-4; V gene: TRBV6-1; clone size: NA; CDR3 protein: CASSERRPFANEKLFF; CDR3 DNA: TGTGCCAGCAGTGAAAGGAGGCCCTTCGCAAATGAAAAACTGTTTTTT
D gene: TRBD2; J gene: TRBJ2-6; V gene: TRBV2; clone size: NA; CDR3 protein: CASSGTSGSRANVLIF; CDR3 DNA: TGTGCCAGCAGTGGGACTAGCGGGAGCAGGGCCAACGTCCTGATTTTC
D gene: TRBD2; J gene: TRBJ2-7; V gene: TRBV6-6; clone size: once; CDR3 protein: CASSSTSGSRYEQYF; CDR3 DNA: TGTGCCAGCAGTTCTACTAGCGGGAGTCGCTACGAGCAGTACTTC
D gene: NA; J gene: TRBJ1-1; V gene: TRBV28; clone size: NA; CDR3 protein: CASSLTGPNTEAFF; CDR3 DNA: TGTGCCAGCAGTTTAACAGGGCCAAACACTGAAGCTTTCTTT
D gene: TRBD1; J gene: TRBJ1-2; V gene: TRBV6-1; clone size: NA; CDR3 protein: CATGGQGSINYGYTF; CDR3 DNA: TGTGCCACCGGAGGACAGGGATCAATTAACTATGGCTACACCTTC
D gene: TRBD1; J gene: TRBJ1-2; V gene: TRBV5-4; clone size: few; CDR3 protein: CASSDSYRGQTENKGYTF; CDR3 DNA: TGTGCCAGCAGCGATTCGTACAGGGGCCAAACAGAGAATAAAGGCTACACCTTC
D gene: NA; J gene: TRBJ1-5; V gene: TRBV2; clone size: NA; CDR3 protein: CASSWTLPDQPQHF; CDR3 DNA: TGTGCCAGCAGTTGGACACTACCAGATCAGCCCCAGCATTTT
D gene: TRBD2; J gene: TRBJ2-7; V gene: TRBV4-1; clone size: NA; CDR3 protein: CASSPGLAAGEQYF; CDR3 DNA: TGCGCCAGCAGCCCAGGACTAGCCGCGGGGGAGCAGTACTTC
D gene: NA; J gene: TRBJ1-2; V gene: TRBV28; clone size: NA; CDR3 protein: CASSSGANYGYTF; CDR3 DNA: TGTGCCAGCAGTTCAGGGGCCAACTATGGCTACACCTTC
D gene: NA; J gene: TRBJ2-3; V gene: TRBV5-1; clone size: NA; CDR3 protein: CASSLVYRATDTQYF; CDR3 DNA: TGCGCCAGCAGCTTGGTGTACAGGGCGACAGATACGCAGTATTTT
D gene: NA; J gene: TRBJ2-7; V gene: TRBV6-5; clone size: NA; CDR3 protein: CASSYGTKAYEQYF; CDR3 DNA: TGTGCCAGCAGTTACGGGACAAAGGCCTACGAGCAGTACTTC
D gene: TRBD2; J gene: TRBJ2-2; V gene: TRBV5-1; clone size: NA; CDR3 protein: CASRSPGLNTGELFF; CDR3 DNA: TGCGCCAGCAGATCACCGGGACTAAACACCGGGGAGCTGTTTTTT
D gene: TRBD2; J gene: TRBJ2-6; V gene: TRBV5-4; clone size: once; CDR3 protein: CASSLLAGGAGANVLTF; CDR3 DNA: TGTGCCAGCAGCTTACTAGCGGGGGGGGCCGGGGCCAACGTCCTGACTTTC
D gene: NA; J gene: TRBJ2-3; V gene: TRBV21-1; clone size: NA; CDR3 protein: CASSKGGSGRAGSTDTQYF; CDR3 DNA: TGTGCCAGCAGCAAAGGAGGTAGCGGGAGGGCCGGGAGCACAGATACGCAGTATTTT
D gene: TRBD2; J gene: TRBJ2-7; V gene: TRBV6-5; clone size: NA; CDR3 protein: CASSVAGGYEQYF; CDR3 DNA: TGTGCCAGCAGTGTAGCGGGAGGGTACGAGCAGTACTTC
D gene: TRBD2; J gene: TRBJ2-1; V gene: TRBV18; clone size: NA; CDR3 protein: CASSPTRGAGGPHEQFF; CDR3 DNA: TGTGCCAGCTCACCAACTAGAGGAGCGGGGGGGCCTCATGAGCAGTTCTTC
D gene: TRBD2; J gene: TRBJ2-1; V gene: TRBV7-2; clone size: NA; CDR3 protein: CASSSGLSYNEQFF; CDR3 DNA: TGTGCCAGCAGCTCGGGACTATCCTACAATGAGCAGTTCTTC
D gene: NA; J gene: TRBJ1-5; V gene: TRBV6-1; clone size: NA; CDR3 protein: CASSGQSQGPQHF; CDR3 DNA: TGTGCCAGCAGTGGACAGTCTCAAGGGCCCCAGCATTTT
D gene: NA; J gene: TRBJ1-1; V gene: TRBV5-1; clone size: NA; CDR3 protein: CASSLSLAGDTEAFF; CDR3 DNA: TGCGCCAGCAGCTTAAGTTTGGCGGGGGACACTGAAGCTTTCTTT
D gene: TRBD1; J gene: TRBJ2-7; V gene: TRBV11-2; clone size: NA; CDR3 protein: CASSQAQGPSYEQYF; CDR3 DNA: TGTGCCAGCAGCCAGGCACAGGGGCCCTCCTACGAGCAGTACTTC
D gene: NA; J gene: TRBJ1-2; V gene: TRBV7-8; clone size: NA; CDR3 protein: CASSPLAGVALVYGYTF; CDR3 DNA: TGTGCCAGCAGCCCTTTGGCGGGGGTCGCCCTTGTCTATGGCTACACCTTC
D gene: TRBD1; J gene: TRBJ2-7; V gene: TRBV5-1; clone size: NA; CDR3 protein: CASSSTGTAVDEQYF; CDR3 DNA: TGCGCCAGCAGCTCTACCGGGACAGCGGTCGACGAGCAGTACTTC
D gene: TRBD1; J gene: TRBJ1-1; V gene: TRBV7-3; clone size: NA; CDR3 protein: CASSVKTGTEAFF; CDR3 DNA: TGTGCCAGCAGCGTAAAGACAGGGACTGAAGCTTTCTTT
D gene: NA; J gene: TRBJ2-7; V gene: TRBV11-2; clone size: few; CDR3 protein: CASSLGGAGSHYEQYF; CDR3 DNA: TGTGCCAGCAGCTTAGGTGGGGCGGGGTCCCATTATGAGCAGTACTTC
D gene: TRBD2; J gene: TRBJ2-2; V gene: TRBV27; clone size: once; CDR3 protein: CASSTGGWTGELFF; CDR3 DNA: TGTGCCAGCAGTACCGGGGGGTGGACCGGGGAGCTGTTTTTT
D gene: NA; J gene: TRBJ2-1; V gene: TRBV6-1; clone size: NA; CDR3 protein: CASILGLIYNEQFF; CDR3 DNA: TGTGCCAGCATTCTCGGACTAATCTACAATGAGCAGTTCTTC
D gene: NA; J gene: TRBJ1-4; V gene: TRBV5-1; clone size: NA; CDR3 protein: CASSLPSGRENEKLFF; CDR3 DNA: TGCGCCAGCAGCTTGCCCTCGGGAAGAGAGAATGAAAAACTGTTTTTT
D gene: NA; J gene: TRBJ2-5; V gene: TRBV5-1; clone size: few; CDR3 protein: CASSLAPSLQETQYF; CDR3 DNA: TGCGCCAGCAGCTTGGCCCCCTCCCTCCAAGAGACCCAGTACTTC
D gene: NA; J gene: TRBJ2-4; V gene: TRBV7-8; clone size: few; CDR3 protein: CASSQYGETAKNIQYF; CDR3 DNA: TGTGCCAGCAGCCAATATGGGGAGACGGCCAAAAACATTCAGTACTTC